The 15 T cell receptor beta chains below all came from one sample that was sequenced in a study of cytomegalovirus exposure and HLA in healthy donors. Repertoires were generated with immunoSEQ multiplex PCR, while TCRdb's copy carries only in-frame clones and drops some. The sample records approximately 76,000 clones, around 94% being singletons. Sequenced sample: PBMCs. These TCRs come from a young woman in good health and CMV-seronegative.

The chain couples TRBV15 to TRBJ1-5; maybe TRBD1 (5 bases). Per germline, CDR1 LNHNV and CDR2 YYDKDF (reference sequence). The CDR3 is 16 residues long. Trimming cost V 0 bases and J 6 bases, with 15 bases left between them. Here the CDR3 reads CATSRDGGGHGQPQHF. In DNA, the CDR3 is TGTGCCACCAGCAGAGATGGCGGGGGTCACGGTCAGCCCCAGCATTTT.

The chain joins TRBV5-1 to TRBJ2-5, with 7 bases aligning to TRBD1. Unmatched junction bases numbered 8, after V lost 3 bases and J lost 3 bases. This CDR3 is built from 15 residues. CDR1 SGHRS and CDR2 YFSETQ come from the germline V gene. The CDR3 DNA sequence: TGCGCCAGCAGCTCCTGGGACAGTCAGAAAGAGACCCAGTACTTC. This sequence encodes CASSSWDSQKETQYF.

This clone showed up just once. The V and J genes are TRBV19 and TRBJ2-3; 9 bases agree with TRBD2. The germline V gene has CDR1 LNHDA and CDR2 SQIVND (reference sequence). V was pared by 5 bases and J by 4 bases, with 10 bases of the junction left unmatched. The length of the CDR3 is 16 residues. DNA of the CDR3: TGTGCCAGTAGTCCCATAGCGGGAGCCAGGTCAGATACGCAGTATTTT. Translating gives CASSPIAGARSDTQYF.

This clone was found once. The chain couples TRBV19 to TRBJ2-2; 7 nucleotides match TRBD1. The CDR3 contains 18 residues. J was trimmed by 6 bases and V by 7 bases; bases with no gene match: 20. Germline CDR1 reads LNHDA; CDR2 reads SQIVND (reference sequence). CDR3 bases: TGTGCCAGTACTCCGGTACAGGGGAAGGGAGTGGTGGCCGGGGAGCTGTTTTTT. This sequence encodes CASTPVQGKGVVAGELFF.

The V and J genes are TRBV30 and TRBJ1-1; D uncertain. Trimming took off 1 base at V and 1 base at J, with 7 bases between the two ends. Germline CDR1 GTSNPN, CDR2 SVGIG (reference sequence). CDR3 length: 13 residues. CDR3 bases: TGTGCCTGGAGTGCTGAGTGGAACACTGAAGCTTTCTTT. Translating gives CAWSAEWNTEAFF.

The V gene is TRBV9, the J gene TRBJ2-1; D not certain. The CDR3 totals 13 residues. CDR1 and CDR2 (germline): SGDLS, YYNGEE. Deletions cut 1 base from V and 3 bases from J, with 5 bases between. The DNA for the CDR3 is TGTGCCAGCAGCGTACGTCTCTACAATGAGCAGTTCTTC. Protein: CASSVRLYNEQFF.

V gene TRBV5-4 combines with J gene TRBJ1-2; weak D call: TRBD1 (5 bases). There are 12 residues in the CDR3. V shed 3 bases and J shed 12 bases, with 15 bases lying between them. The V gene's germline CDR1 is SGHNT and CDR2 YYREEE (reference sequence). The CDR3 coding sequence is TGTGCCAGCAGCTCCTCGGTCGGGGGAAACACCTTC. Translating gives CASSSSVGGNTF.

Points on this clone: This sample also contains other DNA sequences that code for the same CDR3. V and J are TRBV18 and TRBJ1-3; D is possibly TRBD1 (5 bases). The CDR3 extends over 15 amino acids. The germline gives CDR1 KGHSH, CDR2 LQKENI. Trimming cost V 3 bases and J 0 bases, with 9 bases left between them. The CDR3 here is CASSPAGGSGNTIYF. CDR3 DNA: TGTGCCAGCTCACCGGCGGGGGGCTCTGGAAACACCATATATTTT. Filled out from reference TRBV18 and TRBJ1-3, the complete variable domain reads NAGVMQNPRHLVRRRGQEARLRCSPMKGHSHVYWYRQLPEEGLKFMVYLQKENIIDESGMPKERFSAEFPKEGPSILRIQQVVRGDSAAYFCASSPAGGSGNTIYFGEGSWLTVV.

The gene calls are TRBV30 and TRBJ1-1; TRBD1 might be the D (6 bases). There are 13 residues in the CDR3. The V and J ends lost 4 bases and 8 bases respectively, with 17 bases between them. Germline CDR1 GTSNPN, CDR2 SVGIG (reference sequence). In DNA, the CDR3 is TGTGCCTGGAATGGACTGGGGGGGGCAGAAGCTTTCTTT. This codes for CAWNGLGGAEAFF.

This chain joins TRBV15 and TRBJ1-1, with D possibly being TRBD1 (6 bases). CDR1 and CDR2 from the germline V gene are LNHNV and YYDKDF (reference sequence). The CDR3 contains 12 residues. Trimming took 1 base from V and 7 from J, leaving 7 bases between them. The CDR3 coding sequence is TGTGCCACCAGCAGAGCAGGGGATGAAGCTTTCTTT. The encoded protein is CATSRAGDEAFF.

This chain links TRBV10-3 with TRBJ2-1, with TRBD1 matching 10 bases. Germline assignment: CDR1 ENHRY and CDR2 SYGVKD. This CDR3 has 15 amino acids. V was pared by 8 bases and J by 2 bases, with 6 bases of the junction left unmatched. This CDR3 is CAIFSGQGTYNEQFF. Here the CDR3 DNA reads TGTGCCATCTTCTCGGGACAGGGGACCTACAATGAGCAGTTCTTC.

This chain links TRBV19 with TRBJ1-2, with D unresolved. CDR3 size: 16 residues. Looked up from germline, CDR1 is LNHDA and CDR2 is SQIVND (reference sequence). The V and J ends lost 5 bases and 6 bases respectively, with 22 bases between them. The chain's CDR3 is CASSPHLGSKDDGYTF. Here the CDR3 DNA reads TGTGCCAGTAGTCCCCATTTGGGCTCCAAGGATGATGGCTACACCTTC.

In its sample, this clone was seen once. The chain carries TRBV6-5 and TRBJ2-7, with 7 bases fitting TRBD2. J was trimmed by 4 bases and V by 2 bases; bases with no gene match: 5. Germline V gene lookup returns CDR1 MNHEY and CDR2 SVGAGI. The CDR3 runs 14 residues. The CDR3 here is CASSYEGLSYEQYF. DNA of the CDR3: TGTGCCAGCAGTTACGAGGGACTATCTTACGAGCAGTACTTC.

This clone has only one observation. The CDR3 nucleotides are TGTGCCTGGAGATTGAGGACAGGGCGAGATGGAAAACTGTTTTTT. Residues: CAWRLRTGRDGKLFF. V and J are TRBV30 and TRBJ1-4, with 8 bases lining up with TRBD1. This CDR3 contains 15 residues. V gave up 3 bases and J gave up 10 bases; unmatched junction bases: 13. Germline values: CDR1 GTSNPN, CDR2 SVGIG (reference sequence).

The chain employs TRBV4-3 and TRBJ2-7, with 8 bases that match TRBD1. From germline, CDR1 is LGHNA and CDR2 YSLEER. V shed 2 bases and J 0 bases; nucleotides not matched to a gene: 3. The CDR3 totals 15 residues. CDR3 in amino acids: CASSQQTGDSYEQYF. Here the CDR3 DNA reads TGCGCCAGCAGCCAACAGACAGGGGACTCCTACGAGCAGTACTTC.